Below are 29 T cell receptor beta chains sequenced from a single sample in a study of T cell responses to AZD1222 COVID-19 vaccine. The method was immunoSEQ multiplex PCR; TCRdb's version includes in-frame clones alone and lacks a portion of them. Here the sample spans 90,000 to 100,000 clones, more than 85% being singletons. The starting material was peripheral blood, obtained on day 0 of AZD1222 vaccination. All receptors come from an adult in good health.

There are many counts of this clone. The CDR3 DNA follows: TGTGCAAGTCGCCCTAATAGGACTAGCGGGGGATACGAGCAGTACTTC. It yields the protein CASRPNRTSGGYEQYF. The rearrangement links TRBV12-2 to TRBJ2-7; no check of the table's D call, TRBD2, against the DNA was made. TRBV12-2 is annotated as a pseudogene. The CDR3 is 16 residues long.

The gene calls are TRBV12-3 or TRBV12-4 and TRBJ2-5, with D unclear. V was cut by 3 bases and J by 2 bases, with 7 bases left in between. CDR3 length: 13 residues. The chain's CDR3 is CASSFLVQETQYF. The CDR3 DNA reads as TGTGCCAGCAGTTTTTTGGTTCAAGAGACCCAGTACTTC.

This chain connects TRBV6-5 to TRBJ1-1; D unclear. Germline V gene sequence: CDR1 MNHEY, CDR2 SVGAGI. The CDR3 runs to 12 residues. V dropped 7 bases and J dropped 0 bases, with 6 bases sitting between them. CDR3 in DNA: TGTGCCAGCAAGGCTTTGAACACTGAAGCTTTCTTT. It codes for CASKALNTEAFF.

This chain uses TRBV5-5 with TRBJ2-1; 7 bases map to TRBD2. This CDR3 contains 14 residues. V was clipped by 3 bases and J by 6 bases; unmatched bases: 6. Germline-derived CDR1 and CDR2 are SGHKS and YYEKEE (reference sequence). CDR3 bases: TGTGCCAGCAGCTCGGGCGGGAGTTCCAATGAGCAGTTCTTC. Its protein product is CASSSGGSSNEQFF. The whole variable domain, remainder taken from reference TRBV5-5 and TRBJ2-1, is DAGVTQSPTHLIKTRGQQVTLRCSPISGHKSVSWYQQVLGQGPQFIFQYYEKEERGRGNFPDRFSARQFPNYSSELNVNALLLGDSALYLCASSSGGSSNEQFFGPGTRLTVL.

This rearrangement joins TRBV28 to TRBJ2-5, with D perhaps matching TRBD1 (7 bases). Trimming pared 6 bases from V and 2 bases from J, leaving 13 bases between. Germline values: CDR1 MDHEN, CDR2 SYDVKM. This CDR3 has 14 residues. The CDR3 DNA is TGTGCCAGCAGCCAGGGGGGCAGACAAGAGACCCAGTACTTC. The encoded protein is CASSQGGRQETQYF.

This clone was detected once. This chain joins TRBV18 and TRBJ2-3; 8 nucleotides align to TRBD1. Germline loops: CDR1 KGHSH, CDR2 LQKENI. The CDR3 is 15 residues long. With V trimmed by 0 bases and J by 1 base, 0 bases remained unmatched. This CDR3 reads CASSPPGQGTDTQYF. Written as DNA, the CDR3 is TGTGCCAGCTCACCACCGGGACAGGGCACAGATACGCAGTATTTT.

The gene calls are TRBV15 and TRBJ2-3, with D perhaps being TRBD1 or TRBD2 (5 bases each). CDR3 length: 17 residues. Germline V gene lookup returns CDR1 LNHNV and CDR2 YYDKDF (reference sequence). Trimming removed 0 bases from V and 2 bases from J, with 15 bases in between. In DNA form, the CDR3 reads TGTGCCACCAGCAGAGATGGTACCGGGACCAACACAGATACGCAGTATTTT. The encoded protein is CATSRDGTGTNTDTQYF. Variable domain in full (rest from reference TRBV15 and TRBJ2-3): DAMVIQNPRYQVTQFGKPVTLSCSQTLNHNVMYWYQQKSSQAPKLLFHYYDKDFNNEADTPDNFQSRRPNTSFCFLDIRSPGLGDTAMYLCATSRDGTGTNTDTQYFGPGTRLTVL.

The chain links TRBV5-4 to TRBJ2-1; 7 bases are shared with TRBD1. V was pared by 4 bases and J by 2 bases, with 6 bases of the junction left unmatched. This CDR3 has 15 residues. Germline V lookup: CDR1 SGHNT, CDR2 YYREEE (reference sequence). This chain's CDR3 is CASSTGTDPYNEQFF. For the CDR3, the DNA is TGTGCCAGCAGCACCGGGACAGATCCCTACAATGAGCAGTTCTTC. Full variable domain (missing parts from reference TRBV5-4 and TRBJ2-1): ETGVTQSPTHLIKTRGQQVTLRCSSQSGHNTVSWYQQALGQGPQFIFQYYREEENGRGNFPPRFSGLQFPNYSSELNVNALELDDSALYLCASSTGTDPYNEQFFGPGTRLTVL.

The table lists this clone with a count of one. The chain links TRBV7-6 to TRBJ2-1; the match to TRBD2 covers 10 bases. The ends lost 5 bases at V and 12 bases at J; junction bases unmatched: 16. Per the germline V gene, CDR1 is SGHVS and CDR2 is FNYEAQ. CDR3 size: 16 residues. CDR3 sequence reads: CASSPTTSGPPGGQFF. The CDR3, as DNA: TGTGCCAGCAGCCCCACGACTAGCGGGCCCCCCGGCGGGCAGTTCTTC.

V and J are TRBV6-5 and TRBJ2-2, with TRBD1 matching 8 bases. The CDR3 has 14 residues. V shed 2 bases and J 4 bases; nucleotides not matched to a gene: 0. Per germline, CDR1 MNHEY and CDR2 SVGAGI. The DNA for the CDR3 is TGTGCCAGCAGTTACGACAGGGGCACCGGGGAGCTGTTTTTT. Its translation is CASSYDRGTGELFF.

The chain carries TRBV5-5 and TRBJ1-2, with no clear D. This CDR3 comprises 12 residues. The germline gives CDR1 SGHKS, CDR2 YYEKEE (reference sequence). Trimming took 0 bases from V and 10 from J, leaving 10 bases between them. CDR3 nucleotides: TGTGCCAGCAGCTTGGTCGCTACATCCTACACCTTC. It yields the protein CASSLVATSYTF.

This clone was counted many times. V usage is TRBV5-1 and J usage is TRBJ2-1; TRBD2 matches 14 bases. From germline, CDR1 is SGHRS and CDR2 YFSETQ. J lost 10 bases, V lost 5 bases, and 11 bases had no gene match. This CDR3 has 16 residues. CDR3 nucleotide sequence: TGCGCCAGCAGTACAATCCCGGGACTAGCGGGGGAGGAGCAGTTCTTC. Its translation: CASSTIPGLAGEEQFF.

This sequence joins TRBV19 and TRBJ2-7; a possible D gene is TRBD1 (5 bases). With 4 bases removed from V and 6 bases from J, the gap between germline ends came to 22 bases. The CDR3 is made up of 16 amino acids. Germline CDR1 and CDR2: LNHDA and SQIVND (reference sequence). In nucleotides, the CDR3 is TGTGCCAGTAGTACAACCAGGGCTCCAAGGTCAGGCGAGCAGTACTTC. This codes for CASSTTRAPRSGEQYF.

For the CDR3, the DNA is TGTGCCTGGTCGAGGACAGCCAATTCACCCCTCCACTTT. Its protein product is CAWSRTANSPLHF. The chain joins TRBV30 to TRBJ1-6; maybe TRBD1 (6 bases). The V end lost 5 bases, the J end lost 7 bases, and 12 bases lay between the germline ends. This CDR3 has 13 amino acids. CDR1 is GTSNPN and CDR2 is SVGIG in the germline V gene (reference sequence).

V usage is TRBV6-2 or TRBV6-3 and J usage is TRBJ2-1, with 9 bases lining up with TRBD1. The ends lost 4 bases at V and 8 bases at J; junction bases unmatched: 9. This CDR3 contains 15 residues. Germline V gene lookup returns CDR1 MNHEY and CDR2 SVGEGT. Here the CDR3 reads CASSSAGTGTDEQFF. The CDR3 bases are TGTGCCAGCAGTTCTGCCGGGACAGGGACGGATGAGCAGTTCTTC.

This clone was detected only once. This chain links TRBV29-1 with TRBJ2-1; 10 bases fit TRBD1. The germline CDR1 and CDR2 sequences are SQVTM and ANQGSEA. J gave up 7 bases and V 4 bases, and 7 bases lay outside the gene matches. The CDR3 spans 14 residues. CDR3 residues: CSVVGTGERNEQFF. The CDR3 DNA sequence: TGCAGCGTTGTCGGGACAGGGGAACGAAATGAGCAGTTCTTC.

The chain combines TRBV2 with TRBJ2-4; D is unresolved. Germline values: CDR1 SNHLY, CDR2 FYNNEI. The CDR3 length is 16 residues. The ends were cut back, 1 base at V and 3 bases at J, with 13 bases in the middle. This CDR3 is CASSEGGYNRKNIQYF. The CDR3 DNA reads TGTGCCAGCAGTGAAGGGGGATATAATCGCAAAAACATTCAGTACTTC.

V is TRBV24-1 and J is TRBJ1-5; D gene uncertain. Germline V lookup: CDR1 KGHDR, CDR2 SFDVKD. Trimming removed 3 bases at V and 6 bases at J, with 5 bases between. The CDR3 is 12 amino acids. DNA of the CDR3: TGTGCCACCAGTGATACGGGTCAGCCCCAGCATTTT. Translation gives CATSDTGQPQHF.

The rearrangement uses TRBV3-1 (or the pseudogene TRBV3-2) and TRBJ2-1; 9 bases align to TRBD2. The CDR3 sequence is 14 residues long. Unmatched junction bases numbered 7, after V lost 5 bases and J lost 8 bases. CDR1 and CDR2 (germline): LGHDT, YNNKEL (reference sequence). The CDR3 sequence is CASSGGGALDEQFF. The CDR3 bases are TGTGCCAGCAGCGGCGGGGGGGCCTTGGATGAGCAGTTCTTC.

V and J are TRBV7-9 and TRBJ1-1, with D perhaps matching TRBD1 (5 bases). This CDR3 spans 14 amino acids. Germline V CDR1 and CDR2: SEHNR, FQNEAQ (reference sequence). Trimming removed 2 bases at V and 4 bases at J, with 11 bases between. DNA of the CDR3: TGTGCCAGCAGCTTAAGCGGGGCTAGCACTGAAGCTTTCTTT. Translated: CASSLSGASTEAFF.

The rearrangement joins TRBV6-2 or TRBV6-3 to TRBJ1-1; D may be TRBD1 (6 bases). The CDR3 consists of 15 residues. Germline assignment: CDR1 MNHEY and CDR2 SVGEGT. Deletions cut 2 bases from V and 3 bases from J, with 13 bases between. CDR3 region: CASSYPRGGYTEAFF. The CDR3 region has the DNA TGTGCCAGCAGTTACCCGAGAGGGGGATACACTGAAGCTTTCTTT.

V usage is TRBV28 and J usage is TRBJ1-2; 8 bases fit TRBD1. The CDR3 has 16 amino acids. Germline CDR1 and CDR2: MDHEN and SYDVKM. The junction had 5 bases not matched to a gene; V was cut back by 1 base and J by 1 base. The CDR3 loop reads CASSLLTGANNYGYTF. In DNA, the CDR3 is TGTGCCAGCAGTTTATTGACAGGGGCCAATAACTATGGCTACACCTTC.

In its sample, this clone was seen once. This chain uses TRBV3-1 (or the pseudogene TRBV3-2) with TRBJ2-7, with TRBD1 matching over 8 bases. CDR1 and CDR2 from the germline V gene are LGHDT and YNNKEL (reference sequence). This CDR3 comprises 15 residues. Trimming took 3 bases from V and 4 from J; bases not matched to a gene: 8. The CDR3 loop reads CASSQNPGQVYEQYF. CDR3 DNA sequence: TGTGCCAGCAGCCAGAATCCGGGACAGGTGTACGAGCAGTACTTC.

The genes are TRBV28 and TRBJ1-1; D is ambiguous. V lost 7 bases and J lost 2, with 11 bases in between. The CDR3 runs 13 residues. Germline assignment: CDR1 MDHEN and CDR2 SYDVKM. For the CDR3, the DNA is TGTGCCAGCATAACCCCGCTAAACACTGAAGCTTTCTTT. Its protein is CASITPLNTEAFF.

The chain recombines TRBV5-5 with TRBJ2-3, with 14 bases identical to TRBD2. Germline V gives CDR1 SGHKS, CDR2 YYEKEE (reference sequence). This CDR3 contains 18 residues. The J segment lost 0 bases and the V segment lost 0 bases, leaving 3 bases of the junction unmatched. The DNA of the CDR3 is TGTGCCAGCAGCTTGGGGACTAGCGGGGGGATTAGCACAGATACGCAGTATTTT. Amino acids: CASSLGTSGGISTDTQYF.

The rearrangement joins TRBV6-5 to TRBJ1-2; D might be TRBD1 (5 bases). The CDR3 has 13 residues. The V gene lost 6 bases and the J gene lost 3 bases, with 11 bases spanning the gap. Germline-derived CDR1 and CDR2 are MNHEY and SVGAGI. The CDR3 reads CASRPTGYYGYTF. The DNA of the CDR3 is TGTGCCAGCAGACCCACAGGTTACTATGGCTACACCTTC.

V gene TRBV6-6 combines with J gene TRBJ1-5; D remains unclear. Trimming pared 6 bases from V and 2 bases from J, leaving 14 bases between. This CDR3 region has 15 residues. CDR1 is MNHNY and CDR2 is SVGAGI in the germline V gene (reference sequence). CDR3 in amino acids: CASSPRWERNQPQHF. The CDR3 DNA follows: TGTGCCAGCAGCCCCAGGTGGGAGCGCAATCAGCCCCAGCATTTT.

This rearrangement joins TRBV19 to TRBJ1-1; D ambiguous. V lost 2 bases to trimming and J lost 2 bases, with 15 bases between them. The V gene's germline CDR1 is LNHDA and CDR2 SQIVND (reference sequence). CDR3 length equals 16 residues. The CDR3 region is CASSINSGDPNTEAFF. The CDR3 DNA reads TGTGCCAGTAGTATAAATTCCGGCGACCCTAACACTGAAGCTTTCTTT.

The genes are TRBV3-1 (or the pseudogene TRBV3-2) and TRBJ2-3, with a tentative D call TRBD2 (5 bases). This CDR3 is 13 amino acids long. Germline CDR1 and CDR2: LGHDT and YNNKEL (reference sequence). CDR3 residues: CAVGRPRGDTQYF. The DNA of the CDR3 is TGTGCAGTCGGGCGGCCCCGAGGGGATACGCAGTATTTT.